This entry lists 17 T cell receptor beta chains sequenced from one sample in a study of cytomegalovirus exposure and HLA in healthy donors. It was with 60 Vbeta and 13 Jbeta primers that the PCR ran. Sequencing used immunoSEQ multiplex PCR; TCRdb keeps in-frame clones, though not all of them. The sample yields roughly 180,000 clones, about 69% seen once. Sequences were obtained from PBMCs. These receptors were collected from a male donor in good health and CMV-seronegative.

This clone came up a few times. This sample includes further DNA sequences coding for the same CDR3. The DNA for the CDR3 is TGTGCCAGCAGCTTACGGGGTCAGCCCCAGCATTTT. Its translation: CASSLRGQPQHF. This chain joins TRBV7-9 and TRBJ1-5; D unclear. The CDR3 totals 12 residues. The germline CDR1 and CDR2 sequences are SEHNR and FQNEAQ (reference sequence). Trimming took off 2 bases at V and 6 bases at J, with 5 bases between the two ends.

This chain connects TRBV9 to TRBJ2-1; 7 bases map to TRBD1. The CDR3 runs 16 residues. Germline assignment: CDR1 SGDLS and CDR2 YYNGEE. With V trimmed by 4 bases and J by 8 bases, 15 bases remained unmatched. The CDR3 here is CASSPYRGVFPDEQFF. DNA of the CDR3: TGTGCCAGCAGCCCTTACAGGGGCGTCTTCCCAGATGAGCAGTTCTTC.

This chain links TRBV30 with TRBJ2-7, with D possibly being TRBD2 (5 bases). Trimming shortened V by 2 bases and J by 2 bases, and 13 bases separated the two germline ends. The V gene's germline CDR1 is GTSNPN and CDR2 SVGIG (reference sequence). This CDR3 is 14 amino acids long. The CDR3 DNA sequence: TGTGCCTGGAGTTTTTCACTAGGCCCCTACGAGCAGTACTTC. This translates into CAWSFSLGPYEQYF.

The V gene is TRBV7-5, the J gene TRBJ1-2; the D call in the table, TRBD1, was not verified against the DNA. TRBV7-5 is termed a pseudogene. This CDR3 contains 13 residues. In DNA form, the CDR3 reads TGTGCCAGCAGCCCCGGACAGGGAAATGGCTACACCTTC. Amino acid sequence: CASSPGQGNGYTF.

This chain links TRBV19 with TRBJ2-7; 11 bases agree with TRBD1. The CDR3 runs 13 residues. Germline assignment: CDR1 LNHDA and CDR2 SQIVND (reference sequence). V was pared by 8 bases and J by 4 bases, with 4 bases of the junction left unmatched. CDR3 sequence reads: CASSGTGGYEQYF. DNA of the CDR3: TGTGCCAGTTCCGGGACAGGGGGGTACGAGCAGTACTTC.

This clone was recorded a few times. This rearrangement joins TRBV12-5 to TRBJ1-2, with D perhaps TRBD1 (6 bases). Trimming took 7 bases from V and 4 from J, leaving 22 bases between them. CDR3 length: 16 amino acids. Germline loops: CDR1 LGHNT, CDR2 FRNRAP. CDR3 sequence reads: CASASGQHFTSYGYTF. The CDR3, as DNA: TGTGCTAGTGCCTCAGGACAGCACTTTACAAGCTATGGCTACACCTTC.

The chain employs TRBV4-2 and TRBJ1-5, with 9 positions matching TRBD1. Trimming cost V 0 bases and J 5 bases; bases outside gene matches: 5. The CDR3 runs to 16 residues. In germline, CDR1 is LGHNA, CDR2 YNFKEQ. The CDR3 is CASSQEVGQGYQPQHF. Here the CDR3 DNA reads TGTGCCAGCAGCCAAGAGGTAGGACAGGGGTATCAGCCCCAGCATTTT.

This sequence joins TRBV4-2 and TRBJ1-1; possible D gene TRBD1, 6 bases. The length of the CDR3 is 15 residues. Trimming took 0 bases from V and 2 from J, leaving 10 bases between them. From germline, CDR1 is LGHNA and CDR2 YNFKEQ. The CDR3 DNA follows: TGTGCCAGCAGCCAAGAAGTCAGGGGTAACACTGAAGCTTTCTTT. This codes for CASSQEVRGNTEAFF.

The chain carries TRBV6-1 and TRBJ2-5; TRBD1 matches 9 bases. With the DNA end fitting TRBJ2-7 better, the J assignment may be wrong. Germline values: CDR1 MNHNS, CDR2 SASEGT. The CDR3 is 14 residues long. The CDR3 sequence is CASISTGQGVEQYF. CDR3 DNA sequence: TGTGCCAGCATTAGCACGGGACAGGGCGTCGAGCAGTACTTC.

This clone has more than one count but fewer than ten. This rearrangement joins TRBV4-3 to TRBJ1-5; 7 nucleotides match TRBD1. Germline values: CDR1 LGHNA, CDR2 YSLEER. The junction had 10 bases not matched to a gene; V was cut back by 4 bases and J by 4 bases. The CDR3 runs to 16 residues. CDR3 DNA sequence: TGCGCCAGCAGCCCCAATTGGGACAGTGGTAATCAGCCCCAGCATTTT. Residues: CASSPNWDSGNQPQHF.

The CDR3 sequence: CASSYADRVGGYTF. The CDR3 DNA follows: TGTGCCAGCAGTTATGCCGACAGGGTGGGCGGCTACACCTTC. The rearrangement joins TRBV6-6 to TRBJ1-2; 7 bases fit TRBD1. The CDR3 is 14 residues long. The trim removed 3 bases at V and 8 bases at J, leaving 9 bases unmatched. CDR1 and CDR2 (germline): MNHNY, SVGAGI (reference sequence).

The rearrangement links TRBV29-1 to TRBJ2-1; no reliable D call. The CDR3 totals 16 residues. CDR1 and CDR2 from the germline V gene are SQVTM and ANQGSEA. The V and J ends lost 2 bases and 9 bases respectively, with 23 bases between them. DNA for the CDR3: TGCAGCGTTGAAAGTTCCCTTTCATATTTTCCAGGTGAGCAGTTCTTC. Residues: CSVESSLSYFPGEQFF.

The chain uses TRBV6-5 and TRBJ2-1; D is possibly TRBD1 (5 bases). Germline V gives CDR1 MNHEY, CDR2 SVGAGI. Trimming shortened V by 5 bases and J by 9 bases, and 17 bases separated the two germline ends. The CDR3 contains 14 residues. CDR3 nucleotide sequence: TGTGCCAGCAGTCCAGGGCCCAGTAGGGGTGAGCAGTTCTTC. Amino acid sequence: CASSPGPSRGEQFF.

Concerning this clone: The junction differs from germline at one of its ends, possibly a read error. V gene TRBV7-8 combines with J gene TRBJ2-3; 7 nucleotides match TRBD1. Per the germline V gene, CDR1 is SGHVS and CDR2 is FQNEAQ. The CDR3 spans 13 residues. This CDR3 is CASSTRNRDRNHF. The CDR3 coding sequence is TGTGCCAGCAGTACCCGAAACCGGGACAGAAACCATTTT.

This clone came up once. The CDR3: CASSRQGGDTQYF. For the CDR3, the DNA is TGTGCCAGCAGTAGACAGGGGGGAGATACGCAGTATTTT. V usage is TRBV6-4 and J usage is TRBJ2-3; 9 bases map to TRBD1. CDR1 is MRHNA and CDR2 is SNTAGT in the germline V gene. The V segment lost 5 bases and the J segment 5 bases; nucleotides outside the gene matches: 2. This CDR3 contains 13 residues.

The V and J genes are TRBV19 and TRBJ1-5; 10 nucleotides line up with TRBD1. CDR1 is LNHDA, CDR2 SQIVND, per germline (reference sequence). V was clipped by 7 bases and J by 5 bases; unmatched bases: 8. The CDR3 consists of 15 residues. In DNA form, the CDR3 reads TGTGCCAGTATTGGGACAGGGGCCCACGATCAGCCCCAGCATTTT. Its protein is CASIGTGAHDQPQHF.

V usage is TRBV19 and J usage is TRBJ1-5; the D gene is possibly TRBD1 (5 bases). Trimming removed 2 bases at V and 5 bases at J, with 10 bases between. The CDR3 totals 14 residues. Germline CDR1 LNHDA, CDR2 SQIVND (reference sequence). CDR3 coding DNA: TGTGCCAGTAGTATATCAGGGTTGCATCAGCCCCAGCATTTT. Amino acid sequence: CASSISGLHQPQHF. The full variable domain, in which reference TRBV19 and TRBJ1-5 provide the parts outside the CDR3, is DGGITQSPKYLFRKEGQNVTLSCEQNLNHDAMYWYRQDPGQGLRLIYYSQIVNDFQKGDIAEGYSVSREKKESFPLTVTSAQKNPTAFYLCASSISGLHQPQHFGDGTRLSIL.